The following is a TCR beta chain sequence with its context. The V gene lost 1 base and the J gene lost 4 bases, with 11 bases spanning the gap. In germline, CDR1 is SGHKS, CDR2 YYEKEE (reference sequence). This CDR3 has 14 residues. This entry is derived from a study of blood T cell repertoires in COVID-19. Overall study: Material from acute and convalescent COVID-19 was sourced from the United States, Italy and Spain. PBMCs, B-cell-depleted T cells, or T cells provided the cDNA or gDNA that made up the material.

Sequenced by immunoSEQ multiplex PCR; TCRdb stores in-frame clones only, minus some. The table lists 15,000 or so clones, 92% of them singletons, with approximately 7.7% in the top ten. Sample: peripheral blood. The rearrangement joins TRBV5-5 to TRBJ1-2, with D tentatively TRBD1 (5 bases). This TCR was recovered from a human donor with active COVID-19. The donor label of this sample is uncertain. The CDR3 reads CASSLLNRPYGYTF. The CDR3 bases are TGTGCCAGCAGCTTGTTAAACAGGCCCTATGGCTACACCTTC.